Listed here are 30 T cell receptor beta chains from one sample, sequenced in a study of spatial heterogeneity in lung cancer. TCRdb re-analysed the 5' RACE reads in MiXCR, keeping a single row per CDR3 protein. The sample has 6,000 to 9,000 distinct CDR3 sequences, 5.4% seen once. Noted time point: sample taken at primary tumor resection. Whole RNA obtained from tumor, nontumor lung or frozen PBMC underwent sequencing without sorting. This sample comprised PBMCs, obtained at surgery. These receptors were taken from a male donor with early-stage non-small cell lung cancer.

Many counts were recorded for this clonotype. The chain uses TRBV5-1 and TRBJ2-3; 7 nucleotides agree with TRBD2. The V segment lost 5 bases and the J segment 6 bases; nucleotides outside the gene matches: 3. This CDR3 is 12 amino acids long. Germline CDR1 is SGHRS and CDR2 is YFSETQ. The CDR3 loop is CASRREGDTQYF. The DNA of the CDR3 is TGCGCCAGCAGAAGGGAGGGGGATACGCAGTATTTT.

This clonotype was detected ten times or more. The chain couples TRBV6-2 or TRBV6-3 to TRBJ2-5; 7 nucleotides agree with TRBD2. Germline values: CDR1 MNHEY, CDR2 SVGEGT. The CDR3 sequence is 17 residues long. V shed 5 bases, J shed 2 bases, and the junction held 14 bases outside the gene matches. The CDR3 sequence: CASSRGQRGSGQETQYF. CDR3 bases: TGTGCCAGCAGTAGAGGCCAGCGGGGTAGCGGTCAAGAGACCCAGTACTTC.

This clonotype was seen at least ten times. The J gene is TRBJ2-7, the V gene TRBV6-1; 9 positions agree with TRBD1. Germline CDR1 and CDR2: MNHNS and SASEGT. V shed 6 bases, J shed 5 bases, and the junction held 14 bases outside the gene matches. The CDR3 has 16 residues. The CDR3 loop reads CASRYSGTGFGDEQYF. Here the CDR3 DNA reads TGTGCCAGCAGGTACTCCGGGACAGGGTTTGGGGACGAGCAGTACTTC.

This clonotype was recorded many times. V gene TRBV20-1 combines with J gene TRBJ2-1; 8 bases align to TRBD2. The ends lost 2 bases at V and 6 bases at J; junction bases unmatched: 15. The germline gives CDR1 DFQATT, CDR2 SNEGSKA (reference sequence). The CDR3 sequence is 17 residues long. CDR3 amino acids: CSARKGLSGRDLNEQFF. DNA for the CDR3: TGCAGTGCTAGAAAGGGGCTATCCGGGAGGGATCTCAATGAGCAGTTCTTC.

This clonotype was detected ten times or more. The rearrangement joins TRBV12-3 or TRBV12-4 to TRBJ2-7; 9 bases are shared with TRBD1. With 5 bases clipped from V and 2 bases from J, the junction kept 4 bases outside the gene matches. The CDR3 runs 14 residues. Here the CDR3 reads CASSTTGGPYEQYF. The CDR3 region has the DNA TGTGCCAGCAGTACGACAGGGGGACCCTACGAGCAGTACTTC.

This clonotype showed up many times. This chain joins TRBV5-1 and TRBJ2-3; 13 nucleotides agree with TRBD2. The length of the CDR3 is 18 residues. After removal of 5 bases from V and 3 bases from J, the junction contained 12 bases not matched to a gene. Germline V CDR1 and CDR2: SGHRS, YFSETQ. Written as DNA, the CDR3 is TGCGCCAGCAGTTCCCGGACTAGCGGGAGCCGGGTTACAGATACGCAGTATTTT. Translation gives CASSSRTSGSRVTDTQYF.

This clonotype was recorded many times. V usage is TRBV20-1 and J usage is TRBJ2-7, with 8 bases lining up with TRBD2. CDR1 is DFQATT and CDR2 is SNEGSKA in the germline V gene (reference sequence). There are 14 residues in the CDR3. The V segment lost 6 bases and the J segment 5 bases; nucleotides outside the gene matches: 12. The CDR3 DNA is TGCAGTGCCCAGGGACTAGGAGATTCCAACGAGCAGTACTTC. This translates into CSAQGLGDSNEQYF.

This clonotype was counted at least ten times. This chain joins TRBV25-1 and TRBJ2-5; no reliable D call. V lost 1 base, J lost 2 bases, and 14 bases lay in between. The CDR3 is made up of 16 amino acids. Germline values: CDR1 MGHDK, CDR2 SYGVNS. CDR3 residues: CASSEFPAGPQETQYF. The DNA of the CDR3 is TGTGCCAGCAGTGAATTTCCCGCCGGGCCTCAAGAGACCCAGTACTTC.

In its sample, this clonotype was seen many times. The chain joins TRBV7-9 to TRBJ2-2; 7 bases are a match to TRBD1. The germline V gene has CDR1 SEHNR and CDR2 FQNEAQ (reference sequence). After removal of 5 bases from V and 7 bases from J, the junction contained 10 bases not matched to a gene. The CDR3 runs to 15 residues. In nucleotides, the CDR3 is TGTGCCAGCAGCCCCCGAGACAGGGAAATCGGGGAGCTGTTTTTT. It translates to CASSPRDREIGELFF.

This clonotype has a count of ten or more. This chain connects TRBV12-3 or TRBV12-4 to TRBJ1-5; the match to TRBD1 covers 7 bases. The CDR3 is 15 residues long. V lost 6 bases and J lost 5; bases outside the gene matches: 10. CDR3 sequence reads: CASRKQGIGDQPQHF. The CDR3 DNA is TGTGCCAGCAGGAAACAGGGGATTGGGGATCAGCCCCAGCATTTT.

By sample share, this clonotype is large (0.1 to 1%). The chain joins TRBV12-3 or TRBV12-4 to TRBJ1-1, with D perhaps TRBD1 (6 bases). Trimming removed 5 bases at V and 3 bases at J, with 19 bases between. The CDR3 consists of 16 residues. In nucleotides, the CDR3 is TGTGCCAGCAGTCTCCTCCGGTGGGGGCTGGACACTGAAGCTTTCTTT. Encoded protein: CASSLLRWGLDTEAFF.

The sample holds many counts of this clonotype. CDR3 nucleotide sequence: TGCGCCAGCAGCTGGCAGCCTAACACCGGGGAGCTGTTTTTT. Protein: CASSWQPNTGELFF. This chain connects TRBV5-1 to TRBJ2-2; unclear D gene. Germline lookup yields CDR1 SGHRS and CDR2 YFSETQ. The CDR3 is made up of 14 amino acids. The V and J ends lost 3 bases and 2 bases respectively, with 8 bases between them.

This clonotype was recorded at least ten times. The J gene is TRBJ2-1, the V gene TRBV7-9; 14 nucleotides line up with TRBD2. CDR3 length: 23 amino acids. Germline values: CDR1 SEHNR, CDR2 FQNEAQ (reference sequence). The V gene end was trimmed by 2 bases and the J gene end by 4 bases; junction bases not matched to a gene: 22. The CDR3 loop is CASSLRTGKGLGLAGEGYNEQFF. CDR3 coding DNA: TGTGCCAGCAGCTTAAGGACAGGAAAGGGGCTGGGACTAGCGGGAGAAGGATACAATGAGCAGTTCTTC.

Ten or more counts support this clonotype. V gene TRBV23-1 combines with J gene TRBJ2-7; D remains ambiguous. TRBV23-1 is noted as an ORF with a role that remains uncertain. This CDR3 region has 10 residues. Trimming shortened V by 8 bases and J by 3 bases, and 5 bases separated the two germline ends. The CDR3 region is CASPFYEQYF. The CDR3 coding sequence is TGCGCCAGCCCTTTCTACGAGCAGTACTTC.

The table lists this clonotype with many counts. The chain joins TRBV7-6 to TRBJ2-3, with no clear D. V dropped 5 bases and J dropped 2 bases, with 11 bases sitting between them. Germline V lookup: CDR1 SGHVS, CDR2 FNYEAQ. The CDR3 has 14 amino acids. CDR3: CASSRTRATDTQYF. CDR3 DNA sequence: TGTGCCAGCAGCCGCACACGGGCCACAGATACGCAGTATTTT. Full variable domain (outside the CDR3, taken from reference TRBV7-6 and TRBJ2-3): GAGVSQSPRYKVTKRGQDVALRCDPISGHVSLYWYRQALGQGPEFLTYFNYEAQQDKSGLPNDRFSAERPEGSISTLTIQRTEQRDSAMYRCASSRTRATDTQYFGPGTRLTVL.

This clonotype came up many times. The chain carries TRBV19 and TRBJ2-5, with no clear D. V lost 5 bases to trimming and J lost 2 bases, with 6 bases between them. There are 12 residues in the CDR3. Germline-derived CDR1 and CDR2 are LNHDA and SQIVND (reference sequence). CDR3 in DNA: TGTGCCAGTAGTGGTAGGCAAGAGACCCAGTACTTC. Its translation: CASSGRQETQYF.

This clonotype was seen at least ten times. This chain uses TRBV6-6 with TRBJ1-5; unclear D gene. The CDR3 has 11 amino acids. In germline, CDR1 is MNHNY, CDR2 SVGAGI (reference sequence). Trimming removed 6 bases from V and 11 bases from J, with 11 bases in between. CDR3 in DNA: TGTGCCAGCAGAGACGGGTTAGCCCAGCATTTT. It yields the protein CASRDGLAQHF.

In its sample, this clonotype was seen many times. This chain connects TRBV5-1 to TRBJ2-7; D unclear. The CDR3 loop spans 15 amino acids. Germline CDR1 reads SGHRS; CDR2 reads YFSETQ. Deletions cut 0 bases from V and 3 bases from J, with 13 bases between. CDR3 sequence (DNA): TGCGCCAGCAGCTTGGCCCCGGGCAGCTACTACGAGCAGTACTTC. It encodes CASSLAPGSYYEQYF.

The sample holds many counts of this clonotype. The chain joins TRBV5-1 to TRBJ2-5; 8 nucleotides match TRBD2. Germline CDR1 is SGHRS and CDR2 is YFSETQ. The CDR3 contains 16 residues. The trim removed 2 bases at V and 3 bases at J, leaving 9 bases unmatched. The CDR3 loop is CASSLRAGAGEETQYF. The DNA for the CDR3 is TGCGCCAGCAGCTTACGAGCGGGGGCGGGAGAAGAGACCCAGTACTTC. Using reference TRBV5-1 and TRBJ2-5 for the parts outside the CDR3, the full variable domain is KAGVTQTPRYLIKTRGQQVTLSCSPISGHRSVSWYQQTPGQGLQFLFEYFSETQRNKGNFPGRFSGRQFSNSRSEMNVSTLELGDSALYLCASSLRAGAGEETQYFGPGTRLLVL.

The chain has TRBV20-1 and TRBJ2-7; 7 nucleotides line up with TRBD2. The CDR3 runs 16 residues. Germline loops: CDR1 DFQATT, CDR2 SNEGSKA (reference sequence). Trimming took 2 bases from V and 0 from J; bases not matched to a gene: 10. The CDR3 nucleotides read TGCAGTGCTAGACCCCCCCCGCTAGCGGCCTCCTACGAGCAGTACTTC. Its protein is CSARPPPLAASYEQYF.

This clonotype was counted many times. The chain couples TRBV3-1 to TRBJ1-1; D is unresolved. Germline V gene sequence: CDR1 LGHDT, CDR2 YNNKEL (reference sequence). Trimming cost V 5 bases and J 8 bases, with 12 bases left between them. The length of the CDR3 is 12 residues. Written as DNA, the CDR3 is TGTGCCAGCAGCTCGCGAAGGGCCGAAGCTTTCTTT. Protein product: CASSSRRAEAFF.

This clonotype was observed many times. The genes are TRBV7-9 and TRBJ1-2; TRBD1 agrees at 7 bases. After removal of 0 bases from V and 6 bases from J, the junction contained 7 bases not matched to a gene. In germline, CDR1 is SEHNR, CDR2 FQNEAQ (reference sequence). CDR3 size: 15 residues. CDR3 residues: CASSLAGTDDHGYTF. CDR3 DNA sequence: TGTGCCAGCAGCTTAGCTGGGACAGACGATCATGGCTACACCTTC.

This clonotype has at least ten counts. The chain joins TRBV7-8 to TRBJ2-2; D not resolved. CDR3 length: 17 residues. Germline V gene lookup returns CDR1 SGHVS and CDR2 FQNEAQ. V shed 0 bases and J shed 0 bases, with 11 bases lying between them. This chain's CDR3 is CASSLAKGPPNTGELFF. The CDR3 DNA follows: TGTGCCAGCAGCTTAGCCAAAGGGCCCCCGAACACCGGGGAGCTGTTTTTT. The entire variable domain, with the rest obtained from reference TRBV7-8 and TRBJ2-2, is as follows: GAGVSQSPRYKVAKRGQDVALRCDPISGHVSLFWYQQALGQGPEFLTYFQNEAQLDKSGLPSDRFFAERPEGSVSTLKIQRTQQEDSAVYLCASSLAKGPPNTGELFFGEGSRLTVL.

This clonotype was picked up a small number of times. The rearrangement uses TRBV2 and TRBJ1-4, with 10 bases aligning to TRBD1. Trimming took 5 bases from V and 14 from J; bases not matched to a gene: 11. The CDR3 covers 14 residues. The germline gives CDR1 SNHLY, CDR2 FYNNEI. CDR3 sequence (DNA): TGTGCCAGCAGTTACGGGACAGGGGTGAAAAGGCTGTTTTTT. Its translation is CASSYGTGVKRLFF.

V gene TRBV2 combines with J gene TRBJ2-3; D is unclear. The length of the CDR3 is 14 residues. Germline assignment: CDR1 SNHLY and CDR2 FYNNEI. V gave up 4 bases and J gave up 0 bases, with 8 bases separating them. CDR3 sequence reads: CASSVEQSTDTQYF. Written as DNA, the CDR3 is TGTGCCAGCAGTGTGGAGCAGAGCACAGATACGCAGTATTTT.

In this sample, this clonotype turned up a few times. V usage is TRBV6-6 and J usage is TRBJ1-3; D call uncertain. This CDR3 has 16 residues. Trimming removed 4 bases at V and 4 bases at J, with 17 bases between. CDR1 is MNHNY and CDR2 is SVGAGI in the germline V gene (reference sequence). The CDR3 nucleotides read TGTGCCAGCAGTTTCAAAGGCCACGGAGGCGGAAACACCATATATTTT. Residues: CASSFKGHGGGNTIYF.

This clonotype was seen ten or more times. V and J are TRBV6-4 and TRBJ2-1, with D perhaps TRBD2 (7 bases). Germline CDR1 MRHNA, CDR2 SNTAGT. This CDR3 has 15 amino acids. Trimming pared 2 bases from V and 7 bases from J, leaving 15 bases between. CDR3 residues: CASSDGWGGLNEQFF. The CDR3 DNA follows: TGTGCCAGCAGTGACGGGTGGGGGGGCCTTAATGAGCAGTTCTTC.

In its sample, this clonotype was seen many times. V usage is TRBV27 and J usage is TRBJ1-1, with D unresolved. Germline CDR1 and CDR2: MNHEY and SMNVEV (reference sequence). V lost 5 bases and J 0 bases, leaving 10 bases between the germline ends. The CDR3 runs 14 residues. CDR3 protein: CASSPLTVNTEAFF. For the CDR3, the DNA is TGTGCCAGCAGTCCCTTGACGGTGAACACTGAAGCTTTCTTT.

There are many counts of this clonotype. V is TRBV5-1 and J is TRBJ1-1, with D possibly TRBD1 on 6 matching bases. The germline V gene encodes CDR1 SGHRS and CDR2 YFSETQ. V was cut by 5 bases and J by 1 base, with 15 bases left in between. This CDR3 contains 15 residues. DNA for the CDR3: TGCGCCAGCAGGGCGCTGACAGGAGCGAACACTGAAGCTTTCTTT. This gives the protein CASRALTGANTEAFF. The whole variable domain, filled in from reference TRBV5-1 and TRBJ1-1, reads KAGVTQTPRYLIKTRGQQVTLSCSPISGHRSVSWYQQTPGQGLQFLFEYFSETQRNKGNFPGRFSGRQFSNSRSEMNVSTLELGDSALYLCASRALTGANTEAFFGQGTRLTVV.

Many counts were recorded for this clonotype. The CDR3 region is CATSLGTSAHTDTQYF. Written as DNA, the CDR3 is TGTGCCACCAGCCTCGGGACTAGCGCGCACACAGATACGCAGTATTTT. The chain joins TRBV15 to TRBJ2-3, with 10 bases identical to TRBD2. CDR1 is LNHNV, CDR2 YYDKDF, per germline (reference sequence). This CDR3 is built from 16 residues. V was clipped by 5 bases and J by 2 bases; unmatched bases: 7.